A selection of T cell receptor beta chains follows, all from one sample in a study of cytomegalovirus exposure and HLA in healthy donors. Data came from immunoSEQ multiplex PCR; TCRdb stores just in-frame clones and leaves some out. This sample has more than 80,000 clones, with roughly 79% found just once. The sequenced sample consisted of PBMCs. All receptors come from a man younger than 35 in good health and CMV-seropositive. Each CDR3 is given with its conserved first and last residue. D genes are given only for firm matches. Expanded clones are given a class, and other clones once, few, many or no size at all.

CASSRETGELFF	TGTGCCAGCAGTCGGGAAACCGGGGAGCTGTTTTTT	NA	TRBJ2-2	NA	12	TRBV11-3
CASSFGANYGYTF	TGTGCCAGCAGTTTTGGGGCGAACTATGGCTACACCTTC	NA	TRBJ1-2	NA	13	TRBV28
CASSFSGSSIETQYF	TGCGCCAGCAGCTTCAGCGGGAGTTCGATCGAGACCCAGTACTTC	TRBD2	TRBJ2-5	NA	15	TRBV5-1
CASSDLARYNEQFF	TGCGCCAGCAGTGACCTAGCGCGATACAATGAGCAGTTCTTC	NA	TRBJ2-1	NA	14	TRBV10-2
CASTHPPSGSYEQFF	TGTGCCAGCACCCATCCCCCTAGCGGGAGCTATGAGCAGTTCTTC	TRBD2	TRBJ2-1	few	15	TRBV6-6
CASSLLTGTGFGNTIYF	TGTGCCAGCAGCCTCCTGACCGGGACAGGGTTTGGAAACACCATATATTTT	TRBD1	TRBJ1-3	few	17	TRBV5-4
CASTGGDTQYF	TGTGCCAGCACCGGAGGTGATACGCAGTATTTT	NA	TRBJ2-3	NA	11	TRBV6-5
CSVGTALRDTEAFF	TGCAGCGTTGGGACAGCGTTAAGGGACACTGAAGCTTTCTTT	NA	TRBJ1-1	once	14	TRBV29-1
CASSVGGRPSEAFF	TGTGCCAGCAGCGTAGGGGGCAGGCCCTCTGAAGCTTTCTTT	NA	TRBJ1-1	NA	14	TRBV9
CASGGAGTAYEQYF	TGTGCCAGCGGAGGGGCCGGGACAGCCTACGAGCAGTACTTC	NA	TRBJ2-7	NA	14	TRBV28
CASSPGGANEKLFF	TGTGCCAGCAGCCCGGGAGGAGCTAATGAAAAACTGTTTTTT	NA	TRBJ1-4	NA	14	TRBV6-5
CAISEAGQLMNTEAFF	TGTGCCATCAGTGAGGCTGGACAGCTCATGAACACTGAAGCTTTCTTT	NA	TRBJ1-1	once	16	TRBV10-3
CASRDRTVLFQREGPYEQYF	TGTGCCAGCAGGGACCGGACTGTCTTGTTCCAGCGGGAGGGCCCCTACGAGCAGTACTTC	TRBD2	TRBJ2-7	NA	20	TRBV2
CASSSPGEKLFF	TGCGCCAGCAGCTCCCCCGGGGAAAAACTGTTTTTT	NA	TRBJ1-4	NA	12	TRBV5-1
CASSPPRSYQETQYF	TGTGCCAGCAGCCCGCCTCGGAGTTACCAAGAGACCCAGTACTTC	NA	TRBJ2-5	NA	15	TRBV5-6
CASSFGQGSNEQFF	TGCGCCAGCAGCTTCGGACAGGGGAGCAATGAGCAGTTCTTC	TRBD1	TRBJ2-1	once	14	TRBV5-1
CASSLGTGRGETQYF	TGTGCCAGCAGCTTAGGGACAGGGCGGGGAGAGACCCAGTACTTC	NA	TRBJ2-5	NA	15	TRBV13
CSGALNTEAFF	TGCAGTGGAGCTCTGAACACTGAAGCTTTCTTT	NA	TRBJ1-1	NA	11	TRBV20-1
CASSYNRDTYEQYF	TGTGCCAGCAGTTATAACAGGGACACCTACGAGCAGTACTTC	NA	TRBJ2-7	NA	14	TRBV6-5
CASSFDSVGGTEAFF	TGTGCCAGCAGCTTTGACTCCGTCGGGGGGACTGAAGCTTTCTTT	NA	TRBJ1-1	NA	15	TRBV11-2
CASSSGGLHTGELFF	TGTGCCAGCAGTTCAGGGGGACTCCACACCGGGGAGCTGTTTTTT	NA	TRBJ2-2	NA	15	TRBV28
CASSRSGGNTEAFF	TGTGCCAGCAGTCGATCGGGGGGGAACACTGAAGCTTTCTTT	NA	TRBJ1-1	few	14	TRBV6-5
CASSPRGPGTIYF	TGTGCCAGCAGCCCCAGGGGTCCTGGCACCATATATTTT	NA	TRBJ1-3	NA	13	TRBV11-2
CASGLPGQWNDGYTF	TGTGCCAGCGGACTCCCGGGACAGTGGAATGATGGCTACACCTTC	TRBD1	TRBJ1-2	once	15	TRBV6-1
CASSRSEISGANVLTF	TGTGCCAGCAGCCGCTCGGAGATCTCTGGGGCCAACGTCCTGACTTTC	NA	TRBJ2-6	NA	16	TRBV5-6
CASSEDRGNQPQHF	TGTGCCAGCAGTGAAGACCGGGGCAATCAGCCCCAGCATTTT	NA	TRBJ1-5	NA	14	TRBV2
CASRPRAGLEKLFF	TGTGCCAGCAGGCCTAGAGCGGGTTTGGAAAAACTGTTTTTT	NA	TRBJ1-4	few	14	TRBV28
CASSHPGGRGTEAFF	TGCGCCAGCAGCCATCCCGGGGGGCGCGGCACTGAAGCTTTCTTT	NA	TRBJ1-1	once	15	TRBV4-1
CASSSSGRETQYF	TGTGCCAGTAGTTCAAGCGGGAGAGAGACCCAGTACTTC	TRBD2	TRBJ2-5	NA	13	TRBV19
CASRGDAGRQPQHF	TGTGCCAGCAGGGGTGATGCGGGAAGACAGCCCCAGCATTTT	NA	TRBJ1-5	NA	14	TRBV6-1
CASSLAGGNGYEQYF	TGTGCCAGCAGCTTAGCGGGGGGGAATGGCTACGAGCAGTACTTC	TRBD2	TRBJ2-7	NA	15	TRBV11-2
CASSLSTSALSRLNGYTF	TGTGCCAGCAGTTTATCCACCTCCGCCCTGTCGAGATTAAATGGCTACACCTTC	NA	TRBJ1-2	few	18	TRBV28
CASTRVGQGITMNTEAFF	TGTGCCAGCACAAGGGTGGGACAGGGCATTACCATGAACACTGAAGCTTTCTTT	TRBD1	TRBJ1-1	NA	18	TRBV11-2
CASAPVVAGAYEQYF	TGCGCCAGCGCGCCGGTTGTAGCGGGGGCCTACGAGCAGTACTTC	TRBD2	TRBJ2-7	NA	15	TRBV5-1
CASRGTVYGYTF	TGTGCCAGCAGGGGGACAGTCTATGGCTACACCTTC	TRBD1	TRBJ1-2	once	12	TRBV6-1
CAISVQANTEAFF	TGTGCCATCAGTGTACAGGCAAACACTGAAGCTTTCTTT	NA	TRBJ1-1	NA	13	TRBV10-3
CATVAGIQETQYF	TGTGCCACCGTGGCAGGGATCCAAGAGACCCAGTACTTC	NA	TRBJ2-5	NA	13	TRBV28
CASSQAKGTGGDQPQHF	TGCGCCAGCAGCCAAGCTAAAGGGACAGGAGGCGATCAGCCCCAGCATTTT	TRBD1	TRBJ1-5	NA	17	TRBV4-1
CASTMGLAYEQYF	TGTGCCAGCACCATGGGGCTAGCCTACGAGCAGTACTTC	NA	TRBJ2-7	NA	13	TRBV6-5
CASSEAQTGPVFNYGYTF	TGTGCCAGCAGTGAAGCCCAGACAGGGCCCGTTTTTAACTATGGCTACACCTTC	TRBD1	TRBJ1-2	few	18	TRBV2
CASSENSLAGGNEQFF	TGTGCCAGCAGTGAAAATAGCCTAGCGGGAGGCAATGAGCAGTTCTTC	TRBD2	TRBJ2-1	NA	16	TRBV6-4
CASRKQGENTEAFF	TGTGCCAGCAGGAAACAGGGGGAGAACACTGAAGCTTTCTTT	TRBD1	TRBJ1-1	NA	14	TRBV28